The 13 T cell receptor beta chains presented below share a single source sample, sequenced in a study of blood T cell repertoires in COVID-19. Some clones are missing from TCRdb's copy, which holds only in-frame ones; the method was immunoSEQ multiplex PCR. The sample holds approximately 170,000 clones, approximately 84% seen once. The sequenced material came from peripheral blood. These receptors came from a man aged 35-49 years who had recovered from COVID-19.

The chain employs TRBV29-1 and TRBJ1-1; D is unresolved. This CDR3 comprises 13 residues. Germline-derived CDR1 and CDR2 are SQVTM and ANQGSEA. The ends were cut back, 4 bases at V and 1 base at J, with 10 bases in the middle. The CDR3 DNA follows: TGCAGCGTTGCTGAGGGCTCGAACACTGAAGCTTTCTTT. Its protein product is CSVAEGSNTEAFF.

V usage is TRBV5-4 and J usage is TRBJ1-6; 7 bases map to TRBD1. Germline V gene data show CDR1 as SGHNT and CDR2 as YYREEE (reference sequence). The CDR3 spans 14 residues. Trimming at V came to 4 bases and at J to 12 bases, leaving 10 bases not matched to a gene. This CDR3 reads CASSRDSRVGPLHF. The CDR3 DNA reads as TGTGCCAGCAGCCGGGACAGCCGGGTGGGACCCCTCCACTTT.

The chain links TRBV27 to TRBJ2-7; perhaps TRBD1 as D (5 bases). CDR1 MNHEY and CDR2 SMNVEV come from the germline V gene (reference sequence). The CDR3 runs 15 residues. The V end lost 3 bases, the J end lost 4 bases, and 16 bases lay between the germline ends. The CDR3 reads CASSLSERGGYEQYF. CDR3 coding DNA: TGTGCCAGCAGTTTGTCAGAAAGGGGTGGTTACGAGCAGTACTTC.

CDR3 protein: CASSEDTATNEKLFF. Written as DNA, the CDR3 is TGTGCCAGCAGTGAGGACACAGCAACTAATGAAAAACTGTTTTTT. This chain connects TRBV6-1 to TRBJ1-4; possible D gene TRBD1, 5 bases. Germline lookup yields CDR1 MNHNS and CDR2 SASEGT. V gave up 3 bases and J gave up 0 bases, with 8 bases separating them. CDR3 length equals 15 residues.

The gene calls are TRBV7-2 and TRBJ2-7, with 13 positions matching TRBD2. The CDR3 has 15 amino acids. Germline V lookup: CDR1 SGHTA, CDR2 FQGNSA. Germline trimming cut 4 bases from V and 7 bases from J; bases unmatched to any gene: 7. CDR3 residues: CASSSTSGRALEQYF. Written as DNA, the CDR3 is TGTGCCAGCAGCTCAACTAGCGGGAGGGCCCTAGAGCAGTACTTC.

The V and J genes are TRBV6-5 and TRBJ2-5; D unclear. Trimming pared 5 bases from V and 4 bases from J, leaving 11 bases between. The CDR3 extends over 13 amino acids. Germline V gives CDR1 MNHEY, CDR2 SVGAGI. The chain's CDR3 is CASSSPTRETQYF. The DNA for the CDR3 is TGTGCCAGCAGTAGCCCTACCCGAGAGACCCAGTACTTC.

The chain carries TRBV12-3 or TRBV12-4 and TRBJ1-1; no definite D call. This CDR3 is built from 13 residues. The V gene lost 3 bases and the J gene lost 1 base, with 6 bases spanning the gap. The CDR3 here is CASSLRGNTEAFF. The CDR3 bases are TGTGCCAGCAGTTTGAGAGGGAACACTGAAGCTTTCTTT.

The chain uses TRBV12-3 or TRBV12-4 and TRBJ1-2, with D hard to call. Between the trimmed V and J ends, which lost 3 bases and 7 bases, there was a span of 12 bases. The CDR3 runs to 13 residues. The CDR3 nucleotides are TGTGCCAGCAGTTTGGGTGGAGCGGTTGGCTACACCTTC. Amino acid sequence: CASSLGGAVGYTF.

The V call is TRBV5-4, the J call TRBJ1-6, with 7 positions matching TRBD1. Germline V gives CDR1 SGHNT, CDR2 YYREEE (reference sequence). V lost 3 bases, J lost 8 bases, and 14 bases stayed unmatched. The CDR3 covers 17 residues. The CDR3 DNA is TGTGCCAGCAGCTCCATGACACAGGGGATTGTGGATTCACCCCTCCACTTT. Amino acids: CASSSMTQGIVDSPLHF. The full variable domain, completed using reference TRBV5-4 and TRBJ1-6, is ETGVTQSPTHLIKTRGQQVTLRCSSQSGHNTVSWYQQALGQGPQFIFQYYREEENGRGNFPPRFSGLQFPNYSSELNVNALELDDSALYLCASSSMTQGIVDSPLHFGNGTRLTVT.

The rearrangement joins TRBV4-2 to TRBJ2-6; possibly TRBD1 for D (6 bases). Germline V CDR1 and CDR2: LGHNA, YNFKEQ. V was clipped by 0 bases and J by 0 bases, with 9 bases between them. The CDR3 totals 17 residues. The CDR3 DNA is TGTGCCAGCAGCCAAGATCCGGACAGCTCTGGGGCCAACGTCCTGACTTTC. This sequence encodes CASSQDPDSSGANVLTF.

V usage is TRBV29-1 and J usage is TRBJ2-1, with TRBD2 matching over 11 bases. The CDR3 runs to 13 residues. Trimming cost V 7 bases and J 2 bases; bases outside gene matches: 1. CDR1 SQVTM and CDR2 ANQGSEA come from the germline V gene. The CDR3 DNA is TGCAGCGCGACTAGCGGGACCTACAATGAGCAGTTCTTC. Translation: CSATSGTYNEQFF.

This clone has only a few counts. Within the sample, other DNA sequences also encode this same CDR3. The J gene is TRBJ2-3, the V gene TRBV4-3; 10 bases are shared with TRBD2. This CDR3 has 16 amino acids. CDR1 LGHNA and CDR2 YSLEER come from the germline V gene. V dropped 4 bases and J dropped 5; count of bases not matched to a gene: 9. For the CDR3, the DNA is TGCGCCAGCAGCCTGAGAGCGGGAGGGCCGGGAGATACGCAGTATTTT. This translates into CASSLRAGGPGDTQYF.

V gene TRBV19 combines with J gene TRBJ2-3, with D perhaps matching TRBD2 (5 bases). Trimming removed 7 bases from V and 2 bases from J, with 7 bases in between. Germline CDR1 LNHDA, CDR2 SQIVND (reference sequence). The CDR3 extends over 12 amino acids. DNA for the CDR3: TGTGCCAGTACGGGATTCACAGATACGCAGTATTTT. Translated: CASTGFTDTQYF.